The 18 T cell receptor beta chains presented below share a single source sample, sequenced in a study of blood T cell repertoires in COVID-19. Assay used: immunoSEQ multiplex PCR; TCRdb lists only in-frame clones, some missing. This sample has 250,000 or so clones, with 87% found just once. The sequenced material came from peripheral blood. The receptors were sampled from a man younger than 35 with active or convalescent COVID-19.

The chain is built from TRBV7-3 and TRBJ1-1, with D unclear. Trimming left V 5 bases short and J 8 bases short, with 12 bases between. The CDR3 contains 12 residues. Germline CDR1 reads SGHTA; CDR2 reads FQGTGA. As DNA, the CDR3 is TGTGCCAGCAGCCCGGGGATAGGGGAAGCTTTCTTT. Translating it yields CASSPGIGEAFF.

CDR3 amino acids: CASSFDRNYGYTF. The CDR3 DNA reads as TGTGCCAGCAGTTTTGACAGGAACTATGGCTACACCTTC. This rearrangement joins TRBV6-5 to TRBJ1-2; D perhaps matches TRBD1 (6 bases). The CDR3 sequence is 13 residues long. Germline V gene lookup returns CDR1 MNHEY and CDR2 SVGAGI. V was clipped by 4 bases and J by 2 bases, with 8 bases between them.

This chain links TRBV6-5 with TRBJ1-4; D uncertain. This CDR3 region has 14 residues. The germline V gene has CDR1 MNHEY and CDR2 SVGAGI. V lost 2 bases, J lost 8 bases, and 12 bases lay in between. The CDR3 DNA follows: TGTGCCAGCAGTTACGGGGATACTAGAGAAAAACTGTTTTTT. It yields the protein CASSYGDTREKLFF.

The CDR3 loop reads CASSQNPQAGNTIYF. CDR3 in DNA: TGCGCCAGCAGCCAAAACCCCCAGGCCGGAAACACCATATATTTT. The genes are TRBV4-3 and TRBJ1-3, with no clear D. The CDR3 length is 15 residues. The germline gives CDR1 LGHNA, CDR2 YSLEER. The V and J ends lost 2 bases and 4 bases respectively, with 12 bases between them.

This clone has a handful of counts. This rearrangement joins TRBV28 to TRBJ1-5; TRBD1 might be the D (6 bases). This CDR3 has 14 residues. Germline CDR1 and CDR2: MDHEN and SYDVKM. The V end lost 2 bases, the J end lost 5 bases, and 10 bases lay between the germline ends. CDR3 amino acids: CASSLDRTDQPQHF. CDR3 sequence (DNA): TGTGCCAGCAGTTTAGACAGGACAGATCAGCCCCAGCATTTT.

This clone came up once. The same CDR3 is also encoded by other DNA sequences in this sample. This chain links TRBV6-5 with TRBJ1-3; 7 bases agree with TRBD1. Germline V gene sequence: CDR1 MNHEY, CDR2 SVGAGI. The J segment lost 4 bases and the V segment lost 6 bases, leaving 6 bases of the junction unmatched. CDR3 length: 14 residues. The CDR3 region is CASRSTGSGNTIYF. The CDR3, as DNA: TGTGCCAGCAGATCGACAGGGTCAGGAAACACCATATATTTT.

V gene TRBV9 combines with J gene TRBJ2-2, with D tentatively TRBD1 (5 bases). The germline V and J ends were trimmed by 0 bases and 7 bases, with 19 bases remaining between them. CDR3 length: 17 amino acids. Germline CDR1 reads SGDLS; CDR2 reads YYNGEE. CDR3 sequence: CASSVAGAATQGGELFF. The CDR3 region has the DNA TGTGCCAGCAGCGTAGCTGGGGCAGCCACCCAAGGCGGGGAGCTGTTTTTT.

This sequence joins TRBV4-1 and TRBJ2-1; D is uncertain. In germline, CDR1 is MGHRA, CDR2 YSYEKL. Trimming left V 0 bases short and J 0 bases short, with 12 bases between. The CDR3 is 17 amino acids. CDR3 DNA: TGCGCCAGCAGCCAAGATGGGCAGCCGAGCTCCTACAATGAGCAGTTCTTC. It codes for CASSQDGQPSSYNEQFF.

CDR3 DNA sequence: TGTGCCACCAGTGGGAGGGGTGAGCAGTACTTC. This codes for CATSGRGEQYF. This chain links TRBV24-1 with TRBJ2-7, with D tentatively TRBD2 (6 bases). The CDR3 is made up of 11 amino acids. The germline CDR1 and CDR2 sequences are KGHDR and SFDVKD. The germline V and J ends were trimmed by 5 bases and 7 bases, with 8 bases remaining between them.

Regarding this clone: This sample also contains other DNA sequences that code for the same CDR3. The chain links TRBV19 to TRBJ2-7; tentative D call: TRBD1 (5 bases). This CDR3 spans 14 amino acids. V lost 3 bases and J 0 bases, leaving 9 bases between the germline ends. Germline CDR1 and CDR2: LNHDA and SQIVND (reference sequence). DNA of the CDR3: TGTGCCAGTAGTATCCGAGACAGCTCCTACGAGCAGTACTTC. Amino acids: CASSIRDSSYEQYF.

This sequence joins TRBV10-3 and TRBJ2-1; 7 bases agree with TRBD2. There are 13 residues in the CDR3. Per the germline V gene, CDR1 is ENHRY and CDR2 is SYGVKD. The trim removed 10 bases at V and 5 bases at J, leaving 8 bases unmatched. The CDR3: CATRLGRDNEQFF. As DNA, the CDR3 is TGTGCCACCAGACTAGGGAGGGACAATGAGCAGTTCTTC.

The chain couples TRBV18 to TRBJ1-1; TRBD1 agrees at 7 bases. Germline CDR1 and CDR2: KGHSH and LQKENI. J lost 5 bases, V lost 5 bases, and 14 bases had no gene match. The CDR3 is 16 residues long. CDR3 protein: CASSLKTGSLGTEAFF. The CDR3 DNA follows: TGTGCCAGCTCATTAAAGACAGGGTCCTTAGGAACTGAAGCTTTCTTT.

This chain joins TRBV19 and TRBJ1-1; maybe TRBD1 (5 bases). CDR1 and CDR2 (germline): LNHDA, SQIVND (reference sequence). V lost 7 bases and J lost 0, with 15 bases in between. The length of the CDR3 is 15 residues. The CDR3 loop is CASMVPAGMNTEAFF. CDR3 coding DNA: TGTGCCAGTATGGTCCCCGCAGGGATGAACACTGAAGCTTTCTTT.

The chain uses TRBV5-1 and TRBJ1-5; 7 bases are shared with TRBD1. With V trimmed by 4 bases and J by 2 bases, 6 bases remained unmatched. The CDR3 sequence is 15 residues long. The germline gives CDR1 SGHRS, CDR2 YFSETQ. The CDR3 DNA reads TGCGCCAGCAGCACTACCGGACAGGGCAATCAGCCCCAGCATTTT. This translates into CASSTTGQGNQPQHF.

The chain carries TRBV24-1 and TRBJ2-1; 7 bases agree with TRBD1. V shed 4 bases and J 0 bases; nucleotides not matched to a gene: 5. This CDR3 comprises 16 residues. The V gene's germline CDR1 is KGHDR and CDR2 SFDVKD. CDR3 nucleotide sequence: TGTGCCACCAGTGAACCCACAGGGGCCTCCTACAATGAGCAGTTCTTC. Protein sequence: CATSEPTGASYNEQFF.

The rearrangement uses TRBV4-1 and TRBJ2-1, with 9 nucleotides matching TRBD2. CDR1 MGHRA and CDR2 YSYEKL come from the germline V gene. J gave up 3 bases and V 2 bases, and 8 bases lay outside the gene matches. This CDR3 has 17 residues. Here the CDR3 reads CASSQLTSAGGYNEQFF. DNA for the CDR3: TGCGCCAGCAGCCAACTCACCTCAGCGGGGGGCTACAATGAGCAGTTCTTC.

The CDR3 DNA sequence: TGTGCCAGCAGTTCCCGTCTCCGCAACAGGGGAAACACTGAAGCTTTCTTT. This gives the protein CASSSRLRNRGNTEAFF. J is TRBJ1-1 and V is TRBV28; 7 bases align to TRBD1. Unmatched junction bases numbered 13, after V lost 4 bases and J lost 2 bases. The CDR3 totals 17 residues. Germline values: CDR1 MDHEN, CDR2 SYDVKM.

This chain joins TRBV4-3 and TRBJ2-5, with D unclear. The V and J ends lost 0 bases and 2 bases respectively, with 10 bases between them. Germline lookup yields CDR1 LGHNA and CDR2 YSLEER. The CDR3 runs to 15 residues. The CDR3 nucleotides are TGCGCCAGCAGCCAAGATTGGGCCTCTCAAGAGACCCAGTACTTC. This sequence encodes CASSQDWASQETQYF.